These 24 T cell receptor beta chains were all obtained from the same sample, sequenced in a study of cytomegalovirus exposure and HLA in healthy donors. The PCR employed 60 Vbeta primers together with 13 Jbeta primers. Sequencing was performed with immunoSEQ multiplex PCR; in TCRdb, only in-frame clones are kept and a portion is missing. Found here are roughly 100,000 clones, over 65% of them singletons; the top ten hold around 1.5%. The sequencing input was PBMCs. Receptors originate from a woman aged 40 to 49 in good health and CMV-seronegative.

The chain uses TRBV6-6 and TRBJ1-3, with D tentatively TRBD1 (6 bases). The CDR3 totals 15 residues. The germline V gene encodes CDR1 MNHNY and CDR2 SVGAGI (reference sequence). Trimming cost V 5 bases and J 0 bases, with 11 bases left between them. CDR3 residues: CASSPQGSSGNTIYF. The CDR3 coding sequence is TGTGCCAGCAGTCCACAGGGCTCCTCTGGAAACACCATATATTTT.

The chain couples TRBV13 to TRBJ2-3; a possible D gene is TRBD1 (6 bases). V lost 3 bases to trimming and J lost 13 bases, with 11 bases between them. The V gene's germline CDR1 is PRHDT and CDR2 FYEKMQ (reference sequence). The CDR3 sequence is 11 residues long. CDR3: CASSLRGTKYF. CDR3 DNA sequence: TGTGCCAGCAGCTTGAGAGGGACAAAGTATTTT.

The gene calls are TRBV4-3 and TRBJ1-2, with 8 positions matching TRBD1. Germline V gene sequence: CDR1 LGHNA, CDR2 YSLEER. The trim removed 0 bases at V and 7 bases at J, leaving 7 bases unmatched. This CDR3 is built from 15 residues. CDR3 protein: CASSQESDRVGGYTF. CDR3 nucleotides: TGCGCCAGCAGCCAAGAGTCGGACAGGGTCGGTGGCTACACCTTC.

This clone is a singleton in its sample. The chain has TRBV11-1 and TRBJ1-1, with D hard to call. Deletions cut 2 bases from V and 0 bases from J, with 4 bases between. The CDR3 extends over 13 amino acids. Germline V gives CDR1 SGHAT, CDR2 FQDESV (reference sequence). The CDR3, as DNA: TGTGCCAGCAGCTTATTATTGAACACTGAAGCTTTCTTT. This codes for CASSLLLNTEAFF. The entire variable domain, with the rest obtained from reference TRBV11-1 and TRBJ1-1, is as follows: EAEVAQSPRYKITEKSQAVAFWCDPISGHATLYWYRQILGQGPELLVQFQDESVVDDSQLPKDRFSAERLKGVDSTLKIQPAELGDSAMYLCASSLLLNTEAFFGQGTRLTVV.

This clone was observed a single time. The V gene is TRBV28, the J gene TRBJ1-1; TRBD1 is a possible D gene (6 bases). Germline-derived CDR1 and CDR2 are MDHEN and SYDVKM. The length of the CDR3 is 16 residues. V lost 5 bases to trimming and J lost 0 bases, with 16 bases between them. The DNA of the CDR3 is TGTGCCAGCAGTCCGCTTCGGACAGACATGAACACTGAAGCTTTCTTT. This gives the protein CASSPLRTDMNTEAFF.

For this clone: A read error may account for a junction end that differs from germline. This chain joins TRBV5-1 and TRBJ2-1, with 7 bases lining up with TRBD2. This CDR3 spans 13 amino acids. The germline V gene has CDR1 SGHRS and CDR2 YFSETQ. Here the CDR3 reads CASSATSNNGQFF. As DNA, the CDR3 is TGCGCCAGCAGTGCGACTAGCAATAATGGGCAGTTCTTC. Full variable domain (missing parts from reference TRBV5-1 and TRBJ2-1): KAGVTQTPRYLIKTRGQQVTLSCSPISGHRSVSWYQQTPGQGLQFLFEYFSETQRNKGNFPGRFSGRQFSNSRSEMNVSTLELGDSALYLCASSATSNNGQFFGPGTRLTVL.

The chain employs TRBV5-6 and TRBJ2-2; no definite D call. The CDR3 extends over 15 amino acids. Trimming pared 0 bases from V and 0 bases from J, leaving 6 bases between. Per the germline V gene, CDR1 is SGHDT and CDR2 is YYEEEE. CDR3 amino acids: CASSLGGTNTGELFF. CDR3 nucleotides: TGTGCCAGCAGCTTGGGCGGAACGAACACCGGGGAGCTGTTTTTT.

J is TRBJ2-2 and V is TRBV5-6; the match to TRBD2 covers 8 bases. This CDR3 comprises 15 residues. Germline V gene lookup returns CDR1 SGHDT and CDR2 YYEEEE. The ends lost 4 bases at V and 5 bases at J; junction bases unmatched: 7. CDR3 nucleotide sequence: TGTGCCAGCAGCCCGGGAGGGCCAAGGACCGGGGAGCTGTTTTTT. This sequence encodes CASSPGGPRTGELFF.

The rearrangement uses TRBV30 and TRBJ1-4, with 9 bases lining up with TRBD1. Germline V gene lookup returns CDR1 GTSNPN and CDR2 SVGIG (reference sequence). The CDR3 is 15 residues long. V was clipped by 3 bases and J by 4 bases; unmatched bases: 6. The CDR3 loop is CAWSGLGQGNEKLFF. CDR3 bases: TGTGCCTGGAGCGGCTTGGGACAGGGTAATGAAAAACTGTTTTTT.

This sequence joins TRBV11-2 and TRBJ1-5; the D is unclear. Trimming removed 0 bases from V and 3 bases from J, with 9 bases in between. This CDR3 contains 15 residues. From germline, CDR1 is SGHAT and CDR2 FQNNGV. CDR3 region: CASSLDPSPNQPQHF. The CDR3 DNA follows: TGTGCCAGCAGCTTAGATCCGAGTCCCAATCAGCCCCAGCATTTT.

The V and J genes are TRBV9 and TRBJ2-7; TRBD1 aligns across 7 bases. Germline CDR1 is SGDLS and CDR2 is YYNGEE. The CDR3 is 15 residues long. V was pared by 1 base and J by 2 bases, with 6 bases of the junction left unmatched. The CDR3 sequence: CASSVYRDSPYEQYF. CDR3 bases: TGTGCCAGCAGCGTATACCGGGACAGCCCCTACGAGCAGTACTTC.

This clone appeared a few times. V is TRBV28 and J is TRBJ1-1, with D possibly matching TRBD1 (5 bases). The V end lost 10 bases, the J end lost 5 bases, and 20 bases lay between the germline ends. CDR3 length: 14 residues. Per the germline V gene, CDR1 is MDHEN and CDR2 is SYDVKM. DNA of the CDR3: TGTGCCACCTTGACGTGGGGGGGTTTGACTGAAGCTTTCTTT. Amino acids: CATLTWGGLTEAFF. Filled out from reference TRBV28 and TRBJ1-1, the complete variable domain reads DVKVTQSSRYLVKRTGEKVFLECVQDMDHENMFWYRQDPGLGLRLIYFSYDVKMKEKGDIPEGYSVSREKKERFSLILESASTNQTSMYLCATLTWGGLTEAFFGQGTRLTVV.

The chain couples TRBV6-6 to TRBJ1-6; D possibly corresponds to TRBD1 (5 bases). Germline V gene sequence: CDR1 MNHNY, CDR2 SVGAGI (reference sequence). This CDR3 has 15 residues. Trimming removed 2 bases at V and 7 bases at J, with 12 bases between. CDR3 loop: CASSYGRGENSPLHF. The CDR3 DNA reads as TGTGCCAGCAGTTACGGCCGGGGGGAGAATTCACCCCTCCACTTT.

The chain combines TRBV30 with TRBJ2-5; 12 bases match TRBD2. The J segment lost 4 bases and the V segment lost 1 base, leaving 1 base of the junction unmatched. Germline V gives CDR1 GTSNPN, CDR2 SVGIG (reference sequence). This CDR3 has 14 residues. The CDR3 is CAWSAGLAGETQYF. The CDR3 bases are TGTGCCTGGAGTGCGGGACTAGCGGGAGAGACCCAGTACTTC.

A remark on this clone: In the same sample, other DNA sequences code for this CDR3. The V gene is TRBV7-3, the J gene TRBJ2-2, with D possibly being TRBD2 (5 bases). Germline CDR1 is SGHTA and CDR2 is FQGTGA. V was pared by 2 bases and J by 4 bases, with 8 bases between. The length of the CDR3 is 14 residues. The CDR3, as DNA: TGTGCCAGCAGCTTAGGACTTTCCACCGGGGAGCTGTTTTTT. Translation gives CASSLGLSTGELFF.

This clone was observed a few times. The chain recombines TRBV15 with TRBJ1-2; TRBD1 matches at 7 bases. J was trimmed by 4 bases and V by 3 bases; bases with no gene match: 14. The CDR3 consists of 17 residues. Germline values: CDR1 LNHNV, CDR2 YYDKDF (reference sequence). The CDR3, as DNA: TGTGCCACCAGCAGTTCCTACACCGGGGACAGTTCCTATGGCTACACCTTC. Its translation: CATSSSYTGDSSYGYTF.

Turning to this clone: The same CDR3 arises from other DNA sequences in this sample as well. The chain carries TRBV11-2 and TRBJ1-1, with D possibly being TRBD1 (6 bases). The CDR3 is 13 residues long. Germline V lookup: CDR1 SGHAT, CDR2 FQNNGV. The V end lost 4 bases, the J end lost 1 base, and 7 bases lay between the germline ends. CDR3 DNA: TGTGCCAGCAGCTCCAGGGGGAACACTGAAGCTTTCTTT. This codes for CASSSRGNTEAFF.

With regard to this clone: Sequence at one end of the junction differs from germline and may be a read error. Different DNA sequences within this sample yield the same CDR3. The CDR3: CASRRQGNTEAFF. CDR3 DNA: TGTGCCAGCAGACGACAGGGAAACACTGAGGCTTTCTTT. V and J are TRBV6-5 and TRBJ1-1; 7 nucleotides line up with TRBD1. Looked up from germline, CDR1 is MNHEY and CDR2 is SVGAGI. The CDR3 is 13 residues long.

The chain links TRBV5-4 to TRBJ2-3, with D possibly matching TRBD1 (7 bases). Germline CDR1 is SGHNT and CDR2 is YYREEE (reference sequence). The CDR3 extends over 15 amino acids. Trimming removed 4 bases at V and 6 bases at J, with 18 bases between. The CDR3 region is CASSPEGQSSDTQYF. DNA for the CDR3: TGTGCCAGCAGCCCGGAGGGACAGTCCAGTGATACGCAGTATTTT.

The V and J genes are TRBV19 and TRBJ1-1; D is unresolved. Between the trimmed V and J ends, which lost 4 bases and 4 bases, there was a span of 10 bases. CDR1 is LNHDA and CDR2 is SQIVND in the germline V gene (reference sequence). This CDR3 region has 13 residues. The CDR3 nucleotides read TGTGCCAGTAGTACTAGACCCGTCACTGAAGCTTTCTTT. This gives the protein CASSTRPVTEAFF.

This clone was seen a single time. The genes are TRBV19 and TRBJ2-2; 9 nucleotides align to TRBD2. V trimming: 7 bases; J trimming: 6 bases; junction bases outside the gene matches: 12. Germline V lookup: CDR1 LNHDA, CDR2 SQIVND (reference sequence). CDR3 length: 16 residues. In DNA, the CDR3 is TGTGCCAGTATACCCGGGACTAGCCCGGGCGCCGGGGAGCTGTTTTTT. Translation: CASIPGTSPGAGELFF.

The chain has TRBV7-3 and TRBJ1-1, with 8 nucleotides matching TRBD1. From germline, CDR1 is SGHTA and CDR2 FQGTGA. CDR3 length: 14 amino acids. V gave up 5 bases and J gave up 3 bases; unmatched junction bases: 5. CDR3 nucleotides: TGTGCCAGCAGCCAGGGACAGGCCCACACTGAAGCTTTCTTT. Translation gives CASSQGQAHTEAFF.

This chain uses TRBV5-4 with TRBJ2-7; 8 bases map to TRBD1. J lost 5 bases, V lost 3 bases, and 10 bases had no gene match. The CDR3 extends over 15 amino acids. CDR1 and CDR2 from the germline V gene are SGHNT and YYREEE (reference sequence). CDR3 loop: CASSWERAGGHEQYF. CDR3 DNA sequence: TGTGCCAGCAGCTGGGAGAGGGCAGGGGGCCACGAGCAGTACTTC. Full variable domain (rest looked up from reference TRBV5-4 and TRBJ2-7): ETGVTQSPTHLIKTRGQQVTLRCSSQSGHNTVSWYQQALGQGPQFIFQYYREEENGRGNFPPRFSGLQFPNYSSELNVNALELDDSALYLCASSWERAGGHEQYFGPGTRLTVT.

V is TRBV28 and J is TRBJ2-5; no clear D gene. CDR1 MDHEN and CDR2 SYDVKM come from the germline V gene. V was pared by 5 bases and J by 13 bases, with 17 bases between. The CDR3 totals 12 residues. CDR3 loop: CASSGPVSIRYF. CDR3 sequence (DNA): TGTGCCAGCAGTGGGCCCGTATCGATTCGGTACTTC.